Listed below are T cell receptor beta chains from one sample, sequenced in a study of CD8+ T cells in alopecia areata. Produced via immunoSEQ multiplex PCR; TCRdb's table is partial and in-frame only. Of 130,000 or so clones in the sample, approximately 49% were seen once. The specimen was CD8+ T cells sorted from blood, collected at week 0. These receptors were taken from a human donor with alopecia areata. Both conserved end residues are part of each CDR3.

CDR3	V	J
CASSKGHGNTEAFF	TRBV5-1	TRBJ1-1
CASSLPGGPDTQYF	TRBV27	TRBJ2-3
CASSTYNSPLHF	TRBV7-9	TRBJ1-6
CATSEGGGLLWTQYF	TRBV15	TRBJ2-5
CASTRGQRTKKLFF	TRBV13	TRBJ1-4
CSVDRGLTGDNEQFF	TRBV29-1	TRBJ2-1
CASSSFRGLGLNEQFF	TRBV7-9	TRBJ2-1
CASSLSPGDEQFF	TRBV7-9	TRBJ2-1
CASSEGEFNEQFF	TRBV6-4	TRBJ2-1
CASSQESRQTNYGYTF	TRBV4-3	TRBJ1-2
CASSYSTGDSYEQYF	TRBV6-6	TRBJ2-7
CASSLGDPNSPLHF	TRBV7-9	TRBJ1-6
CASSLEGDTEAFF	TRBV13	TRBJ1-1
CASSWVGGAGEQFF	TRBV27	TRBJ2-1
CAWSVRGNTGELFF	TRBV30	TRBJ2-2
CASSYQGNTEAFF	TRBV5-1	TRBJ1-1
CASSTKRTGSYEQYF	TRBV6-5	TRBJ2-7
CAWSIGGREQYF	TRBV30	TRBJ2-7
CAWSVPDRAFYEQYF	TRBV30	NA
CASNTGLQYEQYF	TRBV14	TRBJ2-7
CASSEDSNNEQFF	TRBV10-3	TRBJ2-1
CASSYTGTGDTQYF	TRBV6-5	TRBJ2-3
CASSQDPGVLDTQYF	TRBV4-1	TRBJ2-3
CASTLLAGSSYNEQFF	TRBV2	TRBJ2-1
CASSQAQPVGGRATEAFF	TRBV4-1	TRBJ1-1
CAWPSLDTF	TRBV30	TRBJ1-2
CASSPLTRQETQYF	TRBV27	TRBJ2-5
CASSDRGSRFF	TRBV2	TRBJ2-1
CSVVENNYGYTF	TRBV29-1	TRBJ1-2
CASSLGVVGGNQPQHF	TRBV7-8	TRBJ1-5
CAWSPKGAPDRNEKLFF	TRBV30	TRBJ1-4
CASSQGVSRDYEQYF	TRBV13	TRBJ2-7
CASSEGTWGISPLHF	TRBV7-2	TRBJ1-6
CASKASGDTFEQYF	TRBV28	TRBJ2-7
CASSLSPFGTEAFF	TRBV27	TRBJ1-1